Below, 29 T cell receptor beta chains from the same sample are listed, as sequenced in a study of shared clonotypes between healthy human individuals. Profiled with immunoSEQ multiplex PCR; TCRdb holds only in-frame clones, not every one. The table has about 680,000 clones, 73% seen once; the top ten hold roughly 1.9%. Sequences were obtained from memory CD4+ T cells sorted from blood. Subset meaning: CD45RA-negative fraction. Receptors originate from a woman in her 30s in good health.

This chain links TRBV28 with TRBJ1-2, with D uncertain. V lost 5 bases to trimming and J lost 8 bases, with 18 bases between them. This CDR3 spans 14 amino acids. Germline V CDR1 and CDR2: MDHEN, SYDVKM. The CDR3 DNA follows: TGTGCCAGCAGTACCCTGGACGGAGCGAGGGGCTACACCTTC. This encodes CASSTLDGARGYTF.

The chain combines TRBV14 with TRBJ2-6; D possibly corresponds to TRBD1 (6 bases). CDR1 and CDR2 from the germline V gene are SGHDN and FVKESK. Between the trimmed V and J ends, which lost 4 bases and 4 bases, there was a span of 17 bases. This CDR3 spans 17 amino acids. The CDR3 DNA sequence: TGTGCCAGCAGCCGCATTGACAGGTTATCAGGGGCCAACGTCCTGACTTTC. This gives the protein CASSRIDRLSGANVLTF.

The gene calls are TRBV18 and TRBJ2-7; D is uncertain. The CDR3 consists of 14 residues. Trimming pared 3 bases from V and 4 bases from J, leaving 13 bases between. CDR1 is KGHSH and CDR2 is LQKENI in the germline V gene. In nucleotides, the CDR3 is TGTGCCAGCTCACCTACATACTCAAATTACGAGCAGTACTTC. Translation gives CASSPTYSNYEQYF.

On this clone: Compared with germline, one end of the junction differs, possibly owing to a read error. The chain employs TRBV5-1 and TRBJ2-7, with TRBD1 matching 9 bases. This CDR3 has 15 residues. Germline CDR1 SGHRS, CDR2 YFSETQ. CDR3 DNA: TGCGCCAGCAGCTTGGGGGACAGGGACTCCCACGAGCAGTACTTC. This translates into CASSLGDRDSHEQYF.

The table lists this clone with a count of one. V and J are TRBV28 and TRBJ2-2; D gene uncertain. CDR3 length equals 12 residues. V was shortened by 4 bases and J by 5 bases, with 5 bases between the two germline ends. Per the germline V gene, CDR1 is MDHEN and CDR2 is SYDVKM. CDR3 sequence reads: CASSSFTGELFF. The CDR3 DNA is TGTGCCAGCAGTTCATTTACCGGGGAGCTGTTTTTT.

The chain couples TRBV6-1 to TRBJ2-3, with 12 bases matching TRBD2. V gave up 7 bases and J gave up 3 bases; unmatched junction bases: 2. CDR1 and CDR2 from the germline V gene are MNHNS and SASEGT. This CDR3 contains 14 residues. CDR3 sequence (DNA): TGTGCCAGCATTACTAGCGGGGGGACAGATACGCAGTATTTT. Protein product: CASITSGGTDTQYF.

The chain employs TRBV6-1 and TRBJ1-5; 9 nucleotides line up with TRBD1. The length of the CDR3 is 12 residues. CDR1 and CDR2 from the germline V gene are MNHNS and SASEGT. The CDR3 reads CASGTGHQPQHF. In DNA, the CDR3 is TGTGCAAGCGGGACAGGGCATCAGCCCCAGCATTTT.

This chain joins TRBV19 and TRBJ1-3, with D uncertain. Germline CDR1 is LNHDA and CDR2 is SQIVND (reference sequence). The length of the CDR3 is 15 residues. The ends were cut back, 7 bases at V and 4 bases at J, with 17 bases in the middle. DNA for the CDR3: TGTGCCAGTATTGGCGGGATCATTAGAGGAAACACCATATATTTT. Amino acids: CASIGGIIRGNTIYF.

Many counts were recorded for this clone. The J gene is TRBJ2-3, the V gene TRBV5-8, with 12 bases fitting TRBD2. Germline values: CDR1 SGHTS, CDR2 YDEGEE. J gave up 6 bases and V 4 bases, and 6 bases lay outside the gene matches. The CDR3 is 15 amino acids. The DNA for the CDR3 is TGTGCCAGCAGCCCCAGGACTAGCGGGACGGATACGCAGTATTTT. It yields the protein CASSPRTSGTDTQYF.

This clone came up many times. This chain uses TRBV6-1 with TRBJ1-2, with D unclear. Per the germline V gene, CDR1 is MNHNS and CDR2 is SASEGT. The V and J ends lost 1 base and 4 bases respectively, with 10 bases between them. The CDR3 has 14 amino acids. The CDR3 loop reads CASSEGPRGYGYTF. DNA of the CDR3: TGTGCCAGCAGTGAAGGGCCCCGGGGCTATGGCTACACCTTC.

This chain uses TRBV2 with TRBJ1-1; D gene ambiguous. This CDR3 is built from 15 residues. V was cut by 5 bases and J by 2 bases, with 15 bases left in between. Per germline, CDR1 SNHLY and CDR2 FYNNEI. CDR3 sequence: CASSRVEGHNTEAFF. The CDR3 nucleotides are TGTGCCAGCAGTAGGGTGGAAGGGCACAACACTGAAGCTTTCTTT.

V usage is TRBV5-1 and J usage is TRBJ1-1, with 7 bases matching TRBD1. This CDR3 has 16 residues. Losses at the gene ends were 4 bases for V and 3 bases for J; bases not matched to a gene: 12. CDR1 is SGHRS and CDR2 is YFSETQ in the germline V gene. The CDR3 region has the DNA TGCGCCAGCAGCCCGCGAGACAGGGTAGGGTACACTGAAGCTTTCTTT. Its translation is CASSPRDRVGYTEAFF.

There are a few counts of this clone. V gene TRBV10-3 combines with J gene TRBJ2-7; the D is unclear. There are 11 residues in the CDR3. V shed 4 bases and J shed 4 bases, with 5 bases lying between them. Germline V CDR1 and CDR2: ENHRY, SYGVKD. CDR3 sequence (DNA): TGTGCCATCAGTGTCGGTTACGAGCAGTACTTC. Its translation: CAISVGYEQYF.

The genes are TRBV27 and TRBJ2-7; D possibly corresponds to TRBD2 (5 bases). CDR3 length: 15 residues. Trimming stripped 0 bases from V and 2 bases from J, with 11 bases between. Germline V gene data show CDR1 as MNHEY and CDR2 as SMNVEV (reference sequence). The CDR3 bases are TGTGCCAGCAGTTTATCCGGCGGGCTTGCCTACGAGCAGTACTTC. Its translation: CASSLSGGLAYEQYF.

CDR3 in DNA: TGTGCCAGCAGTTCCGTGGAGGGGAACTATGGCTACACCTTC. Amino acid sequence: CASSSVEGNYGYTF. The chain recombines TRBV27 with TRBJ1-2, with D maybe TRBD1 (5 bases). CDR3 length equals 14 residues. V was shortened by 4 bases and J by 2 bases, with 11 bases between the two germline ends. Germline V gene lookup returns CDR1 MNHEY and CDR2 SMNVEV (reference sequence).

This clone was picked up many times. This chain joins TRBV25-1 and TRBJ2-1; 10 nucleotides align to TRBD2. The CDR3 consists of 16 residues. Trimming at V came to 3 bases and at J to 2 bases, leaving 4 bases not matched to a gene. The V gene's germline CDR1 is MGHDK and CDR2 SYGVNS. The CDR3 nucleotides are TGTGCCAGCAGTGATCGGCTAGCGGGAGCCTACAATGAGCAGTTCTTC. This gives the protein CASSDRLAGAYNEQFF.

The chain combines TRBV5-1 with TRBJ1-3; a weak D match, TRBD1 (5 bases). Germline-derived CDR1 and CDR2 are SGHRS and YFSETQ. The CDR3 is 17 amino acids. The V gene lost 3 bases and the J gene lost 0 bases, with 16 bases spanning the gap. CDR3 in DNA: TGCGCCAGCAGCTACTGGTCTGGGGCAGCCTCTGGAAACACCATATATTTT. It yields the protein CASSYWSGAASGNTIYF.

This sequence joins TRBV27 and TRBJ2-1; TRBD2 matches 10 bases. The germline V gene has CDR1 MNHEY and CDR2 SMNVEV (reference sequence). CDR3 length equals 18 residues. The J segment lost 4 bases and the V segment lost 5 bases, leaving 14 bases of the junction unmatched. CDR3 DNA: TGTGCCAGCAGTCCCTGGGCTAGCGGGAGTACGAGATACAATGAGCAGTTCTTC. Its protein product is CASSPWASGSTRYNEQFF.

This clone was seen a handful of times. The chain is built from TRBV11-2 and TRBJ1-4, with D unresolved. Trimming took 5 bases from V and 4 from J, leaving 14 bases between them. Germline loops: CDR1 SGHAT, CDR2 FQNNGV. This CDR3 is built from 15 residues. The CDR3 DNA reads TGTGCCAGCAGCCTCCAATGGACCTATAATGAAAAACTGTTTTTT. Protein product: CASSLQWTYNEKLFF.

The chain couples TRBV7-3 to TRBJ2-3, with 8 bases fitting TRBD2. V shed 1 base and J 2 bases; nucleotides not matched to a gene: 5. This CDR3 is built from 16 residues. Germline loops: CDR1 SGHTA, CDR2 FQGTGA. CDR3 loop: CASSLIGGRITDTQYF. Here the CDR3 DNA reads TGTGCCAGCAGCTTAATTGGCGGGAGGATCACAGATACGCAGTATTTT.

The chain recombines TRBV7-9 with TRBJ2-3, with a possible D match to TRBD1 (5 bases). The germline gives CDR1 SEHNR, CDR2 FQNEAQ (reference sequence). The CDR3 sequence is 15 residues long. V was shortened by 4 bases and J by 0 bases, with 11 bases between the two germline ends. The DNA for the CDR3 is TGTGCCAGCAGCTCCCCTGGGGCTAGCACAGATACGCAGTATTTT. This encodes CASSSPGASTDTQYF.

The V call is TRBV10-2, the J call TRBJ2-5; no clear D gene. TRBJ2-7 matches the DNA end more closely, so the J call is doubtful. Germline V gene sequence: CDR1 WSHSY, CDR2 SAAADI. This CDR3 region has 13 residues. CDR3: CASSEAARYEQYF. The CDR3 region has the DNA TGCGCCAGCAGTGAGGCAGCCAGGTACGAGCAGTACTTC.

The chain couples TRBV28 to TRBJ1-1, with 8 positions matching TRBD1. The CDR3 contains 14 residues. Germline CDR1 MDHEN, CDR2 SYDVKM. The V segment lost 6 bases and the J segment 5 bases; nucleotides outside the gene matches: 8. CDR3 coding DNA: TGTGCCAGCAGGGGATCAGGGGGCCTTACTGAAGCTTTCTTT. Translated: CASRGSGGLTEAFF.

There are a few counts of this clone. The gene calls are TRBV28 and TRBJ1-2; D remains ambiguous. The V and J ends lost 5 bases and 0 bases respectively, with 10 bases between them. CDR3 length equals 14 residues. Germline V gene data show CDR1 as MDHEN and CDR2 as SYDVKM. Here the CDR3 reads CASSLPTSNYGYTF. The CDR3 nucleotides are TGTGCCAGCAGTCTACCGACGTCTAACTATGGCTACACCTTC.

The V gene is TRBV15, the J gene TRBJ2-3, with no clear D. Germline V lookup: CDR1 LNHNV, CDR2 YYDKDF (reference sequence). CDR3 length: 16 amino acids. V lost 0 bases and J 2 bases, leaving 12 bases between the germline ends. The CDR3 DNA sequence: TGTGCCACCAGCAGAGATTTTGACCTCATCACAGATACGCAGTATTTT. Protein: CATSRDFDLITDTQYF.

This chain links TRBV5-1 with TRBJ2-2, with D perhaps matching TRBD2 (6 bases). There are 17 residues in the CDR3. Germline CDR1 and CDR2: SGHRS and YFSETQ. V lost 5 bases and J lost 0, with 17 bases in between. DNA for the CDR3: TGCGCCAGCAGTCGGGGAACGACTAGTCCGAACACCGGGGAGCTGTTTTTT. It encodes CASSRGTTSPNTGELFF.

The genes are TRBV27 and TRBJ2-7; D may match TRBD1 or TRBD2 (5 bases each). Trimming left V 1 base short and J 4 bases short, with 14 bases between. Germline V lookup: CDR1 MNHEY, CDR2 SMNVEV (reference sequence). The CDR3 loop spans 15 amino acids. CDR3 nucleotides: TGTGCCAGCAGTTTATTAGGGGACGGCCCTTACGAGCAGTACTTC. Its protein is CASSLLGDGPYEQYF.

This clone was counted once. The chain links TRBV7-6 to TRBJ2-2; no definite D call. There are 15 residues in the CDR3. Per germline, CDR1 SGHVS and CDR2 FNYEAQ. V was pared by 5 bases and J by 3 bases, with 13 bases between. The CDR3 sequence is CASSLQIGYTGELFF. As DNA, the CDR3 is TGTGCCAGCAGCCTTCAGATTGGTTACACCGGGGAGCTGTTTTTT.

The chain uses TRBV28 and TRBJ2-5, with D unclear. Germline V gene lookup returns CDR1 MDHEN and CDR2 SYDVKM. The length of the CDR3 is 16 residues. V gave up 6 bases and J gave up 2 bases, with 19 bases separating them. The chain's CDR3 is CASSDIKTYEQETQYF. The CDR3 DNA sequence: TGTGCCAGCAGCGACATCAAGACATATGAGCAAGAGACCCAGTACTTC.